This TCR beta chain was recovered during a study of type 1 regulatory T cells. The wider study: T-allo10 is a Tr1-enriched, alloantigen-specific CD4 T cell product made in vitro.

Trimming removed 0 bases from V and 10 bases from J; junction bases left unmatched: 6. Germline lookup yields CDR1 DFQATT and CDR2 SNEGSKA (reference sequence). The CDR3 extends over 14 amino acids. TCRdb independently ran MiXCR on the reads; one entry per CDR3 protein. Among some 89,000 distinct CDR3 sequences listed, 25% to 40% were seen once. The sequencing sample was made of CD4+ T cells, either the whole sample or a sorted fraction (not recorded which). The chain carries TRBV20-1 and TRBJ2-1; 10 bases are a match to TRBD2. The sequence was obtained from a human donor in good health. The CDR3 spells CSAREIAGGLEQFF. DNA for the CDR3: TGCAGTGCTAGAGAGATAGCGGGAGGTTTAGAGCAGTTCTTC.